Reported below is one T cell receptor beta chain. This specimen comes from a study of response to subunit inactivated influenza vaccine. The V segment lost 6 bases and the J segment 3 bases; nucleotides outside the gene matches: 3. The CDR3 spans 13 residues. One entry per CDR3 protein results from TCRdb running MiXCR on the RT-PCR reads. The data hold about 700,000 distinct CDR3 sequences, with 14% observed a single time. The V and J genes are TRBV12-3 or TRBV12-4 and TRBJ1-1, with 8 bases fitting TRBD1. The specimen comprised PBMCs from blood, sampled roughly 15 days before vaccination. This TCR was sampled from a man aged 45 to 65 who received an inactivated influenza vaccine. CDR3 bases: TGTGCCAGCAGGAGGACAGGGTACACTGAAGCTTTCTTT. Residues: CASRRTGYTEAFF.